Below are 30 T cell receptor beta chains sequenced from a single sample in a study of early T cells in non-severe SARS-CoV-2 infection. TCRdb analysed the 5' RACE reads with MiXCR anew, one entry per CDR3 protein. This repertoire shows under 70,000 distinct CDR3 sequences, approximately 12% found once; its top ten account for 4.8%. Sequencing was carried out using whole blood. All receptors come from an adult who was a healthcare worker with PCR-confirmed SARS-CoV-2 infection or an uninfected control (not recorded which).

This clonotype has a count of ten or more. This chain joins TRBV29-1 and TRBJ2-4; TRBD1 aligns across 10 bases. The length of the CDR3 is 14 residues. Germline lookup yields CDR1 SQVTM and CDR2 ANQGSEA. J was trimmed by 4 bases and V by 8 bases; bases with no gene match: 8. The chain's CDR3 is CSIEGGQGKNIQYF. Here the CDR3 DNA reads TGCAGCATCGAGGGGGGACAGGGGAAAAACATTCAGTACTTC.

This clonotype was counted a few times. The chain is built from TRBV10-3 and TRBJ1-1; the match to TRBD1 covers 9 bases. The CDR3 has 13 amino acids. V was clipped by 6 bases and J by 6 bases; unmatched bases: 5. Per the germline V gene, CDR1 is ENHRY and CDR2 is SYGVKD. CDR3 protein: CAISGTGLPEAFF. In DNA, the CDR3 is TGTGCCATCAGCGGGACAGGGCTCCCTGAAGCTTTCTTT.

This clonotype has just one count. V is TRBV30 and J is TRBJ2-2; 10 bases match TRBD1. From germline, CDR1 is GTSNPN and CDR2 SVGIG (reference sequence). Trimming removed 7 bases from V and 2 bases from J; junction bases left unmatched: 4. The CDR3 spans 14 residues. The DNA of the CDR3 is TGTGCCTTCCGACAGGGGGCCAACACCGGGGAGCTGTTTTTT. Protein product: CAFRQGANTGELFF.

V and J are TRBV7-9 and TRBJ1-1, with D perhaps TRBD1 (6 bases). The CDR3 spans 14 residues. With 4 bases removed from V and 4 bases from J, the gap between germline ends came to 13 bases. Looked up from germline, CDR1 is SEHNR and CDR2 is FQNEAQ (reference sequence). Here the CDR3 DNA reads TGTGCCAGCAGCTCCACAGGGTTGTTCACTGAAGCTTTCTTT. Protein product: CASSSTGLFTEAFF. Variable domain in full (rest from reference TRBV7-9 and TRBJ1-1): DTGVSQNPRHKITKRGQNVTFRCDPISEHNRLYWYRQTLGQGPEFLTYFQNEAQLEKSRLLSDRFSAERPKGSFSTLEIQRTEQGDSAMYLCASSSTGLFTEAFFGQGTRLTVV.

The rearrangement links TRBV4-1 to TRBJ2-1, with 7 positions matching TRBD1. CDR1 and CDR2 from the germline V gene are MGHRA and YSYEKL. CDR3 size: 15 residues. After removal of 4 bases from V and 4 bases from J, the junction contained 7 bases not matched to a gene. CDR3 protein: CASSRGTEHYNEQFF. The DNA for the CDR3 is TGCGCCAGCAGCCGAGGGACAGAACATTACAATGAGCAGTTCTTC.

This clonotype has a handful of counts. This chain links TRBV28 with TRBJ1-5; D not certain. The CDR3 totals 14 residues. From germline, CDR1 is MDHEN and CDR2 SYDVKM. The V and J ends lost 3 bases and 4 bases respectively, with 10 bases between them. This chain's CDR3 is CASSFIARNQPQHF. The CDR3, as DNA: TGTGCCAGCAGTTTTATCGCCCGAAATCAGCCCCAGCATTTT.

This clonotype has more than one count but fewer than ten. The chain is built from TRBV10-3 and TRBJ2-5, with D perhaps TRBD1 or TRBD2 (5 bases each). The CDR3 has 15 amino acids. CDR1 is ENHRY, CDR2 SYGVKD, per germline. The V and J ends lost 10 bases and 5 bases respectively, with 23 bases between them. The CDR3 nucleotides read TGTGCCACCGGGCCCCAGGGAGCATACGGGGAGACCCAGTACTTC. Translating gives CATGPQGAYGETQYF.

V gene TRBV30 combines with J gene TRBJ1-1; D remains unclear. This CDR3 comprises 12 residues. Germline V gene lookup returns CDR1 GTSNPN and CDR2 SVGIG (reference sequence). The ends were cut back, 8 bases at V and 0 bases at J, with 10 bases in the middle. DNA for the CDR3: TGTGCCGGCGAGATAATGAACACTGAAGCTTTCTTT. Amino acid sequence: CAGEIMNTEAFF.

V usage is TRBV29-1 and J usage is TRBJ2-7; maybe TRBD1 (5 bases). This CDR3 spans 12 amino acids. The V gene's germline CDR1 is SQVTM and CDR2 ANQGSEA. V dropped 8 bases and J dropped 2 bases, with 13 bases sitting between them. CDR3 region: CSSRAGAYEQYF. As DNA, the CDR3 is TGCAGCTCCAGGGCCGGAGCCTACGAGCAGTACTTC.

This clonotype was counted at least ten times. V is TRBV10-3 and J is TRBJ1-5, with D maybe TRBD1 (5 bases). The V end lost 6 bases, the J end lost 4 bases, and 25 bases lay between the germline ends. This CDR3 is built from 18 residues. Germline CDR1 is ENHRY and CDR2 is SYGVKD. CDR3 DNA: TGTGCCATCAGCCGATCCGACAGTCGTAGTACTAATAATCAGCCCCAGCATTTT. Encoded protein: CAISRSDSRSTNNQPQHF.

There are many counts of this clonotype. V gene TRBV10-2 combines with J gene TRBJ2-3, with D possibly matching TRBD2 (5 bases). In germline, CDR1 is WSHSY, CDR2 SAAADI. This CDR3 spans 13 amino acids. Trimming stripped 8 bases from V and 0 bases from J, with 9 bases between. CDR3 in amino acids: CASFSASTDTQYF. For the CDR3, the DNA is TGCGCCAGCTTTAGCGCGAGCACAGATACGCAGTATTTT.

V gene TRBV19 combines with J gene TRBJ2-1; 8 nucleotides line up with TRBD2. The CDR3 length is 15 residues. Losses at the gene ends were 5 bases for V and 5 bases for J; bases not matched to a gene: 8. Germline assignment: CDR1 LNHDA and CDR2 SQIVND (reference sequence). The CDR3 protein is CASSLKAGANNEQFF. The CDR3 nucleotides are TGTGCCAGTAGTTTGAAAGCGGGGGCTAACAATGAGCAGTTCTTC. Complete variable domain (other parts from reference TRBV19 and TRBJ2-1): DGGITQSPKYLFRKEGQNVTLSCEQNLNHDAMYWYRQDPGQGLRLIYYSQIVNDFQKGDIAEGYSVSREKKESFPLTVTSAQKNPTAFYLCASSLKAGANNEQFFGPGTRLTVL.

This clonotype was seen more than once but under ten times. The V call is TRBV29-1, the J call TRBJ2-6; the D call may be TRBD1 or TRBD2 (5 bases each). The CDR3 length is 13 residues. Trimming pared 6 bases from V and 1 base from J, leaving 7 bases between. From germline, CDR1 is SQVTM and CDR2 ANQGSEA. CDR3 nucleotide sequence: TGCAGCGTGGGGGAGTCTGGGGCCAACGTCCTGACTTTC. Protein sequence: CSVGESGANVLTF.

The chain uses TRBV28 and TRBJ2-7, with no clear D. The V gene lost 3 bases and the J gene lost 4 bases, with 16 bases spanning the gap. This CDR3 region has 15 residues. Germline loops: CDR1 MDHEN, CDR2 SYDVKM. CDR3 sequence reads: CASSLPGKGTYEQYF. Written as DNA, the CDR3 is TGTGCCAGCAGTTTGCCGGGTAAGGGAACTTACGAGCAGTACTTC.

The chain combines TRBV6-5 with TRBJ2-3; a possible D gene is TRBD1 (5 bases). Per the germline V gene, CDR1 is MNHEY and CDR2 is SVGAGI. With 7 bases removed from V and 3 bases from J, the gap between germline ends came to 11 bases. This CDR3 is built from 13 residues. The CDR3 region is CASKNRQTDTQYF. The DNA for the CDR3 is TGTGCCAGCAAAAACAGGCAAACAGATACGCAGTATTTT.

This clonotype has only a few counts. This rearrangement joins TRBV7-9 to TRBJ1-3; D is unclear. Germline V gives CDR1 SEHNR, CDR2 FQNEAQ (reference sequence). V shed 4 bases and J shed 8 bases, with 18 bases lying between them. The CDR3 is made up of 15 amino acids. CDR3 residues: CASSSPSGFGDTIYF. The DNA for the CDR3 is TGTGCCAGCAGCTCTCCATCTGGCTTCGGCGACACCATATATTTT.

This clonotype was seen many times. This sequence joins TRBV18 and TRBJ2-6; 10 nucleotides line up with TRBD1. The CDR3 runs to 17 residues. Germline loops: CDR1 KGHSH, CDR2 LQKENI. With V trimmed by 4 bases and J by 0 bases, 3 bases remained unmatched. For the CDR3, the DNA is TGTGCCAGCTCACGGGGACAGGGGAGCTCTGGGGCCAACGTCCTGACTTTC. This encodes CASSRGQGSSGANVLTF. The complete variable domain, with remaining parts taken from reference TRBV18 and TRBJ2-6, reads NAGVMQNPRHLVRRRGQEARLRCSPMKGHSHVYWYRQLPEEGLKFMVYLQKENIIDESGMPKERFSAEFPKEGPSILRIQQVVRGDSAAYFCASSRGQGSSGANVLTFGAGSRLTVL.

This chain connects TRBV5-5 to TRBJ2-3, with D possibly being TRBD1 or TRBD2 (5 bases each). Germline V gives CDR1 SGHKS, CDR2 YYEKEE (reference sequence). This CDR3 comprises 15 residues. V was clipped by 4 bases and J by 0 bases, with 12 bases between them. The CDR3 region is CASSTGPTSTDTQYF. CDR3 in DNA: TGTGCCAGCAGCACGGGACCAACTAGCACAGATACGCAGTATTTT.

The chain links TRBV3-1 to TRBJ2-1; the D gene is possibly TRBD2 (5 bases). This CDR3 has 14 amino acids. Deletions cut 4 bases from V and 6 bases from J, with 13 bases between. Germline V gene sequence: CDR1 LGHDT, CDR2 YNNKEL (reference sequence). The CDR3 here is CASSRQGSRNEQFF. CDR3 nucleotides: TGTGCCAGCAGCCGTCAAGGGAGCCGCAATGAGCAGTTCTTC.

This clonotype was counted many times. The chain joins TRBV12-5 to TRBJ1-3; D gene uncertain. CDR3 length: 17 amino acids. V lost 0 bases to trimming and J lost 1 base, with 13 bases between them. CDR1 and CDR2 from the germline V gene are LGHNT and FRNRAP. The CDR3 loop is CASGLVLGSRSGNTIYF. In DNA, the CDR3 is TGTGCTAGTGGTTTGGTACTGGGAAGTCGATCTGGAAACACCATATATTTT.

Many counts were recorded for this clonotype. The chain carries TRBV2 and TRBJ1-2, with unresolved D. Germline loops: CDR1 SNHLY, CDR2 FYNNEI. The CDR3 has 16 residues. Trimming left V 4 bases short and J 4 bases short, with 19 bases between. Here the CDR3 reads CASSGQFPLALYGYTF. In nucleotides, the CDR3 is TGTGCCAGCAGTGGGCAGTTTCCTCTCGCTCTCTATGGCTACACCTTC. Using reference TRBV2 and TRBJ1-2 for the parts outside the CDR3, the full variable domain is EPEVTQTPSHQVTQMGQEVILRCVPISNHLYFYWYRQILGQKVEFLVSFYNNEISEKSEIFDDQFSVERPDGSNFTLKIRSTKLEDSAMYFCASSGQFPLALYGYTFGSGTRLTVV.

This clonotype was counted many times. The gene calls are TRBV19 and TRBJ1-2; D gene unclear. The germline V and J ends were trimmed by 7 bases and 6 bases, with 21 bases remaining between them. The germline gives CDR1 LNHDA, CDR2 SQIVND (reference sequence). The CDR3 has 15 residues. The CDR3 sequence: CASTREKGGRDGYTF. The DNA of the CDR3 is TGTGCCAGTACCCGGGAGAAAGGCGGAAGGGATGGCTACACCTTC.

This clonotype has a count of ten or more. This rearrangement joins TRBV27 to TRBJ2-3; 8 bases fit TRBD2. Trimming took 6 bases from V and 3 from J; bases not matched to a gene: 8. The CDR3 runs 15 residues. Germline V gives CDR1 MNHEY, CDR2 SMNVEV (reference sequence). The chain's CDR3 is CASRPRGGQTDTQYF. As DNA, the CDR3 is TGTGCCAGCAGGCCCCGCGGGGGGCAAACAGATACGCAGTATTTT.

This clonotype was detected many times. J is TRBJ2-2 and V is TRBV6-1; D may be TRBD1 (6 bases). The V end lost 7 bases, the J end lost 4 bases, and 13 bases lay between the germline ends. The CDR3 sequence is 14 residues long. Looked up from germline, CDR1 is MNHNS and CDR2 is SASEGT. Here the CDR3 reads CASTQNRVTGELFF. The CDR3 coding sequence is TGTGCCAGCACCCAAAACAGGGTCACCGGGGAGCTGTTTTTT.

At least ten counts were recorded for this clonotype. The rearrangement links TRBV9 to TRBJ1-1; 9 nucleotides agree with TRBD1. J gave up 4 bases and V 1 base, and 5 bases lay outside the gene matches. Germline CDR1 and CDR2: SGDLS and YYNGEE. CDR3 length equals 15 residues. This CDR3 reads CASSVYRQGGTEAFF. CDR3 nucleotides: TGTGCCAGCAGCGTATATCGACAGGGGGGCACTGAAGCTTTCTTT.

This chain uses TRBV7-2 with TRBJ1-2; D ambiguous. The CDR3 length is 17 residues. The V gene's germline CDR1 is SGHTA and CDR2 FQGNSA. Trimming cost V 0 bases and J 5 bases, with 19 bases left between them. CDR3: CASSLAADVISAYGYTF. The DNA for the CDR3 is TGTGCCAGCAGCTTAGCGGCAGATGTTATTTCCGCTTATGGCTACACCTTC.

This clonotype turned up a few times. V gene TRBV28 combines with J gene TRBJ1-1; D is unresolved. V gave up 10 bases and J gave up 5 bases, with 20 bases separating them. The CDR3 runs 14 residues. Germline CDR1 and CDR2: MDHEN and SYDVKM. The CDR3 sequence: CATSSASLFTEAFF. The CDR3 nucleotides are TGTGCCACCTCATCGGCGTCCCTTTTTACTGAAGCTTTCTTT. Combining the CDR3 with reference TRBV28 and TRBJ1-1 gives the whole variable domain DVKVTQSSRYLVKRTGEKVFLECVQDMDHENMFWYRQDPGLGLRLIYFSYDVKMKEKGDIPEGYSVSREKKERFSLILESASTNQTSMYLCATSSASLFTEAFFGQGTRLTVV.

This clonotype was recorded many times. The CDR3 region is CASSLVYQETQYF. As DNA, the CDR3 is TGTGCCAGCAGCTTGGTATATCAAGAGACCCAGTACTTC. V is TRBV5-4 and J is TRBJ2-5; D ambiguous. V was clipped by 0 bases and J by 2 bases, with 5 bases between them. Germline CDR1 reads SGHNT; CDR2 reads YYREEE (reference sequence). The CDR3 has 13 amino acids.

The V and J genes are TRBV12-3 or TRBV12-4 and TRBJ2-2, with 7 bases fitting TRBD1. Unmatched junction bases numbered 5, after V lost 3 bases and J lost 1 base. The CDR3 covers 16 residues. The CDR3 region is CASSFSTGKNTGELFF. CDR3 nucleotides: TGTGCCAGCAGTTTCTCGACAGGGAAGAACACCGGGGAGCTGTTTTTT.

The sample holds many counts of this clonotype. The V and J genes are TRBV6-2 or TRBV6-3 and TRBJ2-4; 9 bases are a match to TRBD1. CDR1 is MNHEY and CDR2 is SVGEGT in the germline V gene. The CDR3 extends over 15 amino acids. V shed 11 bases, J shed 2 bases, and the junction held 10 bases outside the gene matches. The CDR3 DNA reads TGTGCCCAGCCTTGCGGGACAGGGCCCAAAAACATTCAGTACTTC. Protein product: CAQPCGTGPKNIQYF.